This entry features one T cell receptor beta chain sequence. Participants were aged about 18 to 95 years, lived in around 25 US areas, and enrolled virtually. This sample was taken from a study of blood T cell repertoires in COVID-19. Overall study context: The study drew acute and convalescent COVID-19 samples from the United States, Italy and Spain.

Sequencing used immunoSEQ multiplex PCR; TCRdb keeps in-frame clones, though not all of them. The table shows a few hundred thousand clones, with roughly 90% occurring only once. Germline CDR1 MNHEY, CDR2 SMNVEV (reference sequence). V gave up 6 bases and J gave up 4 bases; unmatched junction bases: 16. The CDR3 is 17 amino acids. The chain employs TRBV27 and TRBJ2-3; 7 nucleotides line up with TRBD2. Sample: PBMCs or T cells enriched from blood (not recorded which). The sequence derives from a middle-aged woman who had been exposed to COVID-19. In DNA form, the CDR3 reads TGTGCCAGCAGAATTAATAGGGGAAGCGCGGGAGCAGATACGCAGTATTTT. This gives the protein CASRINRGSAGADTQYF.